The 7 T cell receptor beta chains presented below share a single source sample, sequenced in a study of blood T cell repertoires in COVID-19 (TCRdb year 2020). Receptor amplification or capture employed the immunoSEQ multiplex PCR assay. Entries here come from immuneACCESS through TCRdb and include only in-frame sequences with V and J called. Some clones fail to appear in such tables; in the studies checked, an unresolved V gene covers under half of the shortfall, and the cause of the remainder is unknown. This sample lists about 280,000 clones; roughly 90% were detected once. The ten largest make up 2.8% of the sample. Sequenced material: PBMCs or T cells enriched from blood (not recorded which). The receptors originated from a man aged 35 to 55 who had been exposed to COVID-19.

CDR3 nucleotide sequence: TGTGCCAGCAAAGTTGGACAGGGAAGCACAGATACGCAGTATTTT. Translated, it gives CASKVGQGSTDTQYF. The chain is built from TRBV7-9 and TRBJ2-3; TRBD1 aligns across 8 bases. Per germline, CDR1 SEHNR and CDR2 FQNEAQ (reference sequence). CDR3 length: 15 amino acids. The V segment lost 7 bases and the J segment 0 bases; nucleotides outside the gene matches: 6.

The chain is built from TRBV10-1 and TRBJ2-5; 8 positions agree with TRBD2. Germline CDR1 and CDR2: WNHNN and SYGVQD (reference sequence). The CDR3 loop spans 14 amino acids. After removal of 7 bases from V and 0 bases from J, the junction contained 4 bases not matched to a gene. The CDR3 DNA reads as TGCGCCAGCACCCAGCGGGGGTACCAAGAGACCCAGTACTTC. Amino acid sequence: CASTQRGYQETQYF.

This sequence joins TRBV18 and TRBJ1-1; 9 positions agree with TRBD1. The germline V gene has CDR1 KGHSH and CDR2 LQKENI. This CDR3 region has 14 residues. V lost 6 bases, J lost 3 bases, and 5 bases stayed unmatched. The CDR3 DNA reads TGTGCCAGCTCCCACGACAGGGGGGACACTGAAGCTTTCTTT. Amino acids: CASSHDRGDTEAFF.

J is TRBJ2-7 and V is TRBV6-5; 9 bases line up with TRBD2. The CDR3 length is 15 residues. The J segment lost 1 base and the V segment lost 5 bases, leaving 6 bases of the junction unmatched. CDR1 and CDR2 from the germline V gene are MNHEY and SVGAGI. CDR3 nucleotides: TGTGCCAGCAGTCCCTCTAGCGGGACGTCCTACGAGCAGTACTTC. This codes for CASSPSSGTSYEQYF.

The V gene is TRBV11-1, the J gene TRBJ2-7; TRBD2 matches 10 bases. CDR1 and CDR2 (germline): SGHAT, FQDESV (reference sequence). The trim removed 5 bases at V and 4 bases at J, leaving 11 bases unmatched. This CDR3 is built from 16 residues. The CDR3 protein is CASSPISTSGFYEQYF. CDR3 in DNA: TGTGCCAGCAGCCCAATTTCGACTAGCGGGTTTTACGAGCAGTACTTC.

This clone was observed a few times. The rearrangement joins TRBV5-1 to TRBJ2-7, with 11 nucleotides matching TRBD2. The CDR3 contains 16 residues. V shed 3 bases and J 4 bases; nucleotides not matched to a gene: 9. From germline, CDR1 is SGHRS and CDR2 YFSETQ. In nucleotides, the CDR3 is TGCGCCAGCAGCTCCACCTCGGCTAGCGGGGGGTACGAGCAGTACTTC. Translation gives CASSSTSASGGYEQYF.

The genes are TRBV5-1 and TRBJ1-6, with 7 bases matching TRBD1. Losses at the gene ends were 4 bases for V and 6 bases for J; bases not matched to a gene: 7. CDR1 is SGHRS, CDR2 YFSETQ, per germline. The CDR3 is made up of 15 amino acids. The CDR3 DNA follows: TGCGCCAGCAGCGCGAGTGACAGGGTTAATTCACCCCTCCACTTT. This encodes CASSASDRVNSPLHF. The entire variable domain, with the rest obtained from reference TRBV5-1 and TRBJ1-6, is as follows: KAGVTQTPRYLIKTRGQQVTLSCSPISGHRSVSWYQQTPGQGLQFLFEYFSETQRNKGNFPGRFSGRQFSNSRSEMNVSTLELGDSALYLCASSASDRVNSPLHFGNGTRLTVT.